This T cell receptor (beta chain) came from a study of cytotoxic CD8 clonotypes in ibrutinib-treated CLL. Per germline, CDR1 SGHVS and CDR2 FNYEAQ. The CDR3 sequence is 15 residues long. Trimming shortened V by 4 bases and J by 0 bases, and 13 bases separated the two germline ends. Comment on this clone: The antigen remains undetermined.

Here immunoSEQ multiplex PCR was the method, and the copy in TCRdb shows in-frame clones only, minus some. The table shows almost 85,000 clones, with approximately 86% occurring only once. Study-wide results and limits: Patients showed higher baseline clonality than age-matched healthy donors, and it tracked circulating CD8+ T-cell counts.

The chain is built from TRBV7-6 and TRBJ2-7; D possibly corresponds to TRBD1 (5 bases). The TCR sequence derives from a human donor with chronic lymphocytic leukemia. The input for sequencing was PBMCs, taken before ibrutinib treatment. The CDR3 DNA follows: TGTGCCAGCAGCTACAGTGAAGACAGCTCCTACGAGCAGTACTTC. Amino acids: CASSYSEDSSYEQYF. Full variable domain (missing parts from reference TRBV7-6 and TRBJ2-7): GAGVSQSPRYKVTKRGQDVALRCDPISGHVSLYWYRQALGQGPEFLTYFNYEAQQDKSGLPNDRFSAERPEGSISTLTIQRTEQRDSAMYRCASSYSEDSSYEQYFGPGTRLTVT.